This T cell receptor beta chain was identified during a study of spatial heterogeneity in lung cancer. Study information: In tumor regions TCR transcript counts correlated strongly with a matched bulk RNA-seq T cell module score. The study, taken as a whole, reports: Counts of expanded alpha and beta TCRs within tumors tracked the tumor nonsynonymous mutation count.

Ten or more counts support this clonotype. Its antigen is unidentified. This beta chain appears as a stray read in a library generated for alpha chains; its size is not informative. Germline CDR1 is SGHRS and CDR2 is YFSETQ. Trimming shortened V by 0 bases and J by 3 bases, and 11 bases separated the two germline ends. CDR3 length equals 15 residues. Time point defined: sample taken at primary tumor resection. Whole RNA from tumor, nontumor lung or frozen PBMC was sequenced unsorted. TCRdb itself ran the 5' RACE reads through MiXCR, one entry per CDR3 protein. The sample shows 15,000 or so distinct CDR3 sequences, around 4.7% of them seen only once.

The origin of this receptor is a female donor with early-stage non-small cell lung cancer. The J gene is TRBJ2-3, the V gene TRBV5-1, with a weak D call TRBD1 (6 bases). The sample consisted of lung tumor tissue, taken at surgery. The CDR3 here is CASSLGTVGTDTQYF. The CDR3 coding sequence is TGCGCCAGCAGCTTGGGGACAGTGGGAACAGATACGCAGTATTTT.